This T cell receptor (beta chain) was sequenced during a study of blood T cell repertoires in COVID-19. On the study more broadly: Whether acute or convalescent, the COVID-19 samples came from the United States, Italy and Spain.

This CDR3 is 14 amino acids long. After removal of 6 bases from V and 1 base from J, the junction contained 2 bases not matched to a gene. CDR1 is SGHAT and CDR2 is FQDESV in the germline V gene (reference sequence). As originally analysed: Researchers report that nucleated cell counts were estimated from reference gene primer amplification. TCRdb keeps only in-frame clones here, not all; method: immunoSEQ multiplex PCR. V and J calls plus clone size are reproduced from that table; the DNA served to infer D and trimming. The sample lists around 150,000 clones, 84% occurring once. Living in 24 US areas, the participants were between roughly 18 and 95 years of age. Each participant's cohort was designated according to participant-reported clinical history.

Material for sequencing was PBMCs or T cells enriched from blood (not recorded which). This TCR came from a woman aged 50 to 60 with acute COVID-19. The chain links TRBV11-1 to TRBJ2-5, with TRBD2 matching over 10 bases. Written as DNA, the CDR3 is TGTGCCAGCAGGGAGCGGGAGGGCCAAGAGACCCAGTACTTC. Translation: CASREREGQETQYF.